The 13 T cell receptor beta chains presented below share a single source sample, sequenced in a study of regulatory dendritic cells for organ transplantation. Assay used: immunoSEQ multiplex PCR; TCRdb lists only in-frame clones, some missing. Of under 15,000 clones listed, around 62% were seen once; the top ten hold roughly 1.2%. CFSE-labeled sorted T cells met regulatory or mature dendritic cells for about five days. These receptors have no known antigen. The material sequenced was naive CD8+ T cells from blood cultured with dendritic cells. The subset: CD45RA+ naive T cells. Every receptor here comes from a human donor in good health.

This clone was counted a few times. The chain recombines TRBV4-3 with TRBJ1-4; 11 nucleotides line up with TRBD1. This CDR3 is 16 amino acids long. With 0 bases clipped from V and 7 bases from J, the junction kept 4 bases outside the gene matches. From germline, CDR1 is LGHNA and CDR2 YSLEER. CDR3: CASSQDRTGGIEKLFF. The CDR3 DNA reads as TGCGCCAGCAGCCAAGACCGGACAGGGGGCATTGAAAAACTGTTTTTT.

This clone was observed a few times. The V call is TRBV18, the J call TRBJ2-1; a possible D gene is TRBD1 (6 bases). The V end lost 0 bases, the J end lost 9 bases, and 6 bases lay between the germline ends. Germline loops: CDR1 KGHSH, CDR2 LQKENI. CDR3 length equals 12 residues. In nucleotides, the CDR3 is TGTGCCAGCTCACCACCGGGGGCTGAGCAGTTCTTC. This codes for CASSPPGAEQFF.

DNA for the CDR3: TGTGCCAGCAGCGACTGGTACAATGAGCAGTTCTTC. Protein: CASSDWYNEQFF. The V and J genes are TRBV27 and TRBJ2-1; no definite D call. V lost 6 bases and J lost 4, with 7 bases in between. This CDR3 region has 12 residues. Germline V lookup: CDR1 MNHEY, CDR2 SMNVEV (reference sequence).

The chain recombines TRBV4-3 with TRBJ2-7; 11 bases are a match to TRBD2. Trimming at V came to 1 base and at J to 1 base, leaving 0 bases not matched to a gene. The CDR3 spans 15 residues. Germline assignment: CDR1 LGHNA and CDR2 YSLEER. The CDR3 coding sequence is TGCGCCAGCAGCCAAGTAGCGGGGGGGTCCTACGAGCAGTACTTC. Translation: CASSQVAGGSYEQYF.

The chain employs TRBV4-3 and TRBJ1-1; D gene uncertain. V lost 0 bases and J 1 base, leaving 6 bases between the germline ends. The CDR3 extends over 14 amino acids. Germline V gene data show CDR1 as LGHNA and CDR2 as YSLEER. CDR3 DNA sequence: TGCGCCAGCAGCCAAGAGCGGGGGAACACTGAAGCTTTCTTT. Translating gives CASSQERGNTEAFF.

The chain couples TRBV7-9 to TRBJ2-7; maybe TRBD2 (6 bases). The CDR3 sequence is 14 residues long. Germline loops: CDR1 SEHNR, CDR2 FQNEAQ (reference sequence). Trimming left V 2 bases short and J 2 bases short, with 10 bases between. DNA of the CDR3: TGTGCCAGCAGCTTATCAGGACTAACCTACGAGCAGTACTTC. Amino acid sequence: CASSLSGLTYEQYF.

This chain connects TRBV9 to TRBJ2-5; TRBD2 matches at 8 bases. CDR1 SGDLS and CDR2 YYNGEE come from the germline V gene. V dropped 4 bases and J dropped 1; count of bases not matched to a gene: 6. CDR3 length equals 15 residues. CDR3 DNA: TGTGCCAGCAGCTCACGCGGGGGGATCCAAGAGACCCAGTACTTC. This translates into CASSSRGGIQETQYF.

This chain joins TRBV25-1 and TRBJ1-2; 9 nucleotides align to TRBD1. V shed 5 bases and J 7 bases; nucleotides not matched to a gene: 5. The CDR3 covers 13 residues. CDR1 and CDR2 (germline): MGHDK, SYGVNS. CDR3 bases: TGTGCCAGCAGTAACAGGGGGCTTGCTGGCTACACCTTC. Translation gives CASSNRGLAGYTF.

CDR3 coding DNA: TGCGCCAGCAGCTTGGAAAAGGCAGGGGTCTATGGCTACACCTTC. Translation: CASSLEKAGVYGYTF. V is TRBV5-1 and J is TRBJ1-2, with D maybe TRBD1 (6 bases). The CDR3 has 15 amino acids. V dropped 0 bases and J dropped 4 bases, with 13 bases sitting between them. The germline CDR1 and CDR2 sequences are SGHRS and YFSETQ.

The chain employs TRBV4-1 and TRBJ2-1; 10 bases fit TRBD2. CDR1 MGHRA and CDR2 YSYEKL come from the germline V gene. Germline trimming cut 4 bases from V and 4 bases from J; bases unmatched to any gene: 4. The CDR3 is made up of 15 amino acids. CDR3 nucleotide sequence: TGCGCCAGCAGCCCCGGGACTAGCGTTTACAATGAGCAGTTCTTC. Amino acids: CASSPGTSVYNEQFF.

The chain recombines TRBV7-3 with TRBJ2-5; 9 positions agree with TRBD2. Germline V gene lookup returns CDR1 SGHTA and CDR2 FQGTGA. The ends lost 1 base at V and 5 bases at J; junction bases unmatched: 2. The CDR3 has 14 residues. The CDR3 DNA follows: TGTGCCAGCAGCTTAAGCGGGGGGGAGGAGACCCAGTACTTC. Its protein product is CASSLSGGEETQYF.

The genes are TRBV7-9 and TRBJ1-6; the D is unclear. CDR3 length: 16 residues. Germline V gene sequence: CDR1 SEHNR, CDR2 FQNEAQ (reference sequence). Trimming took off 0 bases at V and 7 bases at J, with 13 bases between the two ends. The CDR3 DNA is TGTGCCAGCAGCTTAGCCCCATTCAGTAGCAATTCACCCCTCCACTTT. Encoded protein: CASSLAPFSSNSPLHF.

V and J are TRBV4-1 and TRBJ2-1; no clear D gene. This CDR3 has 16 amino acids. Per germline, CDR1 MGHRA and CDR2 YSYEKL. V shed 0 bases and J shed 5 bases, with 14 bases lying between them. The CDR3: CASSQDSRLVNNEQFF. The CDR3 DNA reads TGCGCCAGCAGCCAAGACTCCAGGTTGGTTAACAATGAGCAGTTCTTC.